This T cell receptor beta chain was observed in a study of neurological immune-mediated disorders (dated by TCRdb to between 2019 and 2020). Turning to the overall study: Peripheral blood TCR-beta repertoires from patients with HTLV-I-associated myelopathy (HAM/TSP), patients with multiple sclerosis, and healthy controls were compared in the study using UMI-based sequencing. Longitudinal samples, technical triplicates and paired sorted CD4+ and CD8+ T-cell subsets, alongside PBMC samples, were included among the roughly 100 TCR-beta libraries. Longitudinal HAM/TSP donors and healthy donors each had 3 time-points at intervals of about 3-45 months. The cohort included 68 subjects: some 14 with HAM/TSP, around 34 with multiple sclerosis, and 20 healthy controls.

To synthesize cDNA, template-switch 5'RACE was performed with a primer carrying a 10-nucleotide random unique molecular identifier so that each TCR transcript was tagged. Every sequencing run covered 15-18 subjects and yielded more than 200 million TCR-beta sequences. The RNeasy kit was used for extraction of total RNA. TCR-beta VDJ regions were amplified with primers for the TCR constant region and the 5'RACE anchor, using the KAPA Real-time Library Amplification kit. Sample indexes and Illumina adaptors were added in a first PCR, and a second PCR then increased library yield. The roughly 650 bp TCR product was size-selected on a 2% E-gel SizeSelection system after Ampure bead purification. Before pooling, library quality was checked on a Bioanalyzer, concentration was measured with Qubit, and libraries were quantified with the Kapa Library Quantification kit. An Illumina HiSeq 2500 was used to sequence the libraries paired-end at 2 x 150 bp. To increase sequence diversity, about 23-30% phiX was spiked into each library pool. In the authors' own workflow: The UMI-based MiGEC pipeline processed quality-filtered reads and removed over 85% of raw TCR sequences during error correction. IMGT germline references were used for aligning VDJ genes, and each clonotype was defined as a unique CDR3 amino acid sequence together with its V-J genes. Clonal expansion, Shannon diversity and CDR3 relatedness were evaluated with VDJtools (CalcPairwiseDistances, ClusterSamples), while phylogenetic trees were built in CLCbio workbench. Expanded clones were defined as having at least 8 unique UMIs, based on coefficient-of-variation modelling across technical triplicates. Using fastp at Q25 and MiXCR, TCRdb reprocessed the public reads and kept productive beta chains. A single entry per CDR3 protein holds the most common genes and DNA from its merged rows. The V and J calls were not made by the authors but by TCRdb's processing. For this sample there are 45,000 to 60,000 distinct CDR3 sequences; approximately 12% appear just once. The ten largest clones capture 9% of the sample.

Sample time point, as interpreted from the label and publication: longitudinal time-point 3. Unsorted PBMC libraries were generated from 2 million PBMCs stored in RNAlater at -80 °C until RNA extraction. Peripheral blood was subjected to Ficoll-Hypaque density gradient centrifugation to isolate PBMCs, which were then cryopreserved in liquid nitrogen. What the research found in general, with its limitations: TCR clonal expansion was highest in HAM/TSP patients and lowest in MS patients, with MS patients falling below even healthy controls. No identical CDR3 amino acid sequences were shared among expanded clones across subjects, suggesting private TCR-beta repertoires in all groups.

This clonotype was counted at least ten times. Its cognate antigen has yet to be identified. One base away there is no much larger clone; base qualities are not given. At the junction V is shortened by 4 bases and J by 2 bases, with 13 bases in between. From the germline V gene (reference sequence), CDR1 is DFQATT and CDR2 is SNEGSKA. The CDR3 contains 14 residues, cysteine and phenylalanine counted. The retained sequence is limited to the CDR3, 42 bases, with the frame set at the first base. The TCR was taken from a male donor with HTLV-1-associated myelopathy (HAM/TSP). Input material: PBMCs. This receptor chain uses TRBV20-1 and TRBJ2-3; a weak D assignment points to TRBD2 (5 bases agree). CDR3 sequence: CSATLDSYTDTQYF. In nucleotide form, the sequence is TGCAGTGCTACACTGGACTCCTACACAGATACGCAGTATTTT.